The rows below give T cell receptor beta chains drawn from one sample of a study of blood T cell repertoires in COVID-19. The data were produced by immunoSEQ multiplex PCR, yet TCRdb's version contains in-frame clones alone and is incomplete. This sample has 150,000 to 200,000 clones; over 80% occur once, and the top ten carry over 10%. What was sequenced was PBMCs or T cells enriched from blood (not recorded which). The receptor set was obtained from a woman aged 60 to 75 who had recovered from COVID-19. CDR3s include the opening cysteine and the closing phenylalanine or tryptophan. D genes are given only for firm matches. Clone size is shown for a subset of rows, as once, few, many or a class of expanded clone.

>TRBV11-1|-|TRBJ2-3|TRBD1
CASSLGRGPTDTQYF
TGTGCCAGCAGCTTAGGAAGGGGGCCGACAGATACGCAGTATTTT
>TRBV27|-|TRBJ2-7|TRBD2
CASSVAGLAGAEQYF
TGTGCCAGCAGTGTAGCAGGACTAGCGGGAGCCGAGCAGTACTTC
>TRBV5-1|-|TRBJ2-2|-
CASSLYGQNTGELFF
TGCGCCAGCAGCTTGTATGGACAGAACACCGGGGAGCTGTTTTTT
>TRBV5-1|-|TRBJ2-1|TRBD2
CASSLGLAHYNEQFF
TGCGCCAGCAGCCTAGGACTAGCGCACTACAATGAGCAGTTCTTC
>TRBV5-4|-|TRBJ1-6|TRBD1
CASSLAEQGGSPLHF
TGTGCCAGCAGCTTGGCCGAGCAGGGGGGTTCACCCCTCCACTTT
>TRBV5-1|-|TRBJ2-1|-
CASSQTPDSSRGQFF
TGCGCCAGCAGCCAAACCCCGGACAGCTCAAGGGGGCAGTTCTTC
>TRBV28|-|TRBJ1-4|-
CASSLWGSTNEKLFF
TGTGCCAGCAGTTTATGGGGGAGCACTAATGAAAAACTGTTTTTT
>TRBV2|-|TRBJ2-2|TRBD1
CASSKGQGRAGELFF
TGTGCCAGCAGTAAGGGACAGGGTCGGGCCGGGGAGCTGTTTTTT
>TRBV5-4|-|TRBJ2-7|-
CASSLRGAGAMWYF
TGTGCCAGCAGCTTGCGGGGGGCAGGGGCCATGTGGTACTTC
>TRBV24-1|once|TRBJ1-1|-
CATSDPSQGRKAFF
TGTGCCACCAGTGATCCTTCACAGGGTAGGAAAGCTTTCTTT
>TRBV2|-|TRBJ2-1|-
CASSELGGGEQFF
TGTGCCAGCAGCGAACTAGGGGGGGGTGAGCAGTTCTTC
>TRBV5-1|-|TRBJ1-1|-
CASSWGQNTEAFF
TGCGCCAGCAGCTGGGGACAGAACACTGAAGCTTTCTTT
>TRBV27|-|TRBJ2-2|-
CASSPSGQTNTGELFF
TGTGCCAGCAGTCCTTCAGGACAGACCAACACCGGGGAGCTGTTTTTT
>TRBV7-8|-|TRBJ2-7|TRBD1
CASSLGTGVYEQYF
TGTGCCAGCAGCTTAGGGACAGGGGTCTACGAGCAGTACTTC
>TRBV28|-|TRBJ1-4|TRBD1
CASSSGQGSEKLFF
TGTGCCAGCAGCTCGGGACAGGGGAGTGAAAAACTGTTTTTT
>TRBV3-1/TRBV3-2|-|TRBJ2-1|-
CASSQEYGAHNEQFF
TGTGCCAGCAGCCAAGAGTATGGGGCTCACAATGAGCAGTTCTTC
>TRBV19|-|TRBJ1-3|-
CASKEGSGNTIYF
TGTGCCAGTAAGGAGGGTTCTGGAAACACCATATATTTT
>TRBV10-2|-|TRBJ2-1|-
CASSVSGQSYNEQFF
TGCGCCAGCAGTGTGTCGGGACAATCCTACAATGAGCAGTTCTTC
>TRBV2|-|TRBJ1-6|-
CASSGQNSPLHF
TGTGCCAGCAGTGGACAGAATTCACCCCTCCACTTT
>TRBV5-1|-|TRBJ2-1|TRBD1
CASSFPGQDYEQFF
TGCGCCAGCAGCTTTCCTGGACAGGACTATGAGCAGTTCTTC
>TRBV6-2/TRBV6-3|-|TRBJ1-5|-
CASSYGRVGNQPQHF
TGTGCCAGCAGTTACGGCAGGGTAGGCAATCAGCCCCAGCATTTT
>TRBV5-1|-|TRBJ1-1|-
CASTYLPGELNTEAFF
TGCGCCAGCACCTACCTCCCGGGGGAGCTGAACACTGAAGCTTTCTTT
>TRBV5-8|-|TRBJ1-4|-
CASSLQGGVNEKLFF
TGTGCCAGCAGCTTACAGGGTGGGGTTAATGAAAAACTGTTTTTT
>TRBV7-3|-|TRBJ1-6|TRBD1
CASSSTGRIGSPLHF
TGTGCCAGCAGCTCGACAGGGAGGATCGGTTCACCCCTCCACTTT
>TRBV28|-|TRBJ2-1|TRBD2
CASSFAGLAGSGKFF
TGTGCCAGCAGTTTCGCAGGGCTAGCGGGATCCGGCAAGTTCTTC
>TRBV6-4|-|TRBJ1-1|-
CASSDSKTGMFF
TGTGCCAGCAGTGACTCGAAAACCGGTATGTTCTTT
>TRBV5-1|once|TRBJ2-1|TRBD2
CASSLTSGSYNEQFF
TGCGCCAGCAGCTTGACTAGCGGATCCTACAATGAGCAGTTCTTC
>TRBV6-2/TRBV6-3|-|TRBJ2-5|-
CASSHPPRETQYF
TGTGCCAGCAGCCACCCCCCGCGAGAGACCCAGTACTTC
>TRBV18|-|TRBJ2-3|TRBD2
CASSPGGGRADADTQYF
TGTGCCAGCTCACCGGGGGGCGGGAGGGCCGACGCAGATACGCAGTATTTT
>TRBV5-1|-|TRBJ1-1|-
CASSLGTADTEAFF
TGCGCCAGCAGCTTGGGGACAGCCGACACTGAAGCTTTCTTT
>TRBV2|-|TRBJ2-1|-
CASKEGTVHNEQFF
TGTGCCAGCAAGGAGGGGACAGTTCACAATGAGCAGTTCTTC
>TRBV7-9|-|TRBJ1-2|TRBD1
CASNSMDRADGYTF
TGTGCCAGCAACTCCATGGACAGGGCGGATGGCTACACCTTC
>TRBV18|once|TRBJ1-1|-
CASSAPGKALAFF
TGTGCCAGCTCAGCGCCAGGCAAGGCGTTGGCTTTCTTT
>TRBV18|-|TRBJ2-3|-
CASSYTDTQYF
TGTGCCAGCTCATACACAGATACGCAGTATTTT
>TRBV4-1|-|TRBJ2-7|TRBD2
CASSQVGKREYEQYF
TGCGCCAGCAGCCAAGTGGGAAAGCGGGAGTACGAGCAGTACTTC
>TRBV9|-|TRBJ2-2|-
CASSGLTNTGELFF
TGTGCCAGCAGCGGACTTACGAACACCGGGGAGCTGTTTTTT
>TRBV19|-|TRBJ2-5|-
CASSRPGQISQETQYF
TGTGCCAGTAGCCGGCCTGGACAGATTTCCCAAGAGACCCAGTACTTC